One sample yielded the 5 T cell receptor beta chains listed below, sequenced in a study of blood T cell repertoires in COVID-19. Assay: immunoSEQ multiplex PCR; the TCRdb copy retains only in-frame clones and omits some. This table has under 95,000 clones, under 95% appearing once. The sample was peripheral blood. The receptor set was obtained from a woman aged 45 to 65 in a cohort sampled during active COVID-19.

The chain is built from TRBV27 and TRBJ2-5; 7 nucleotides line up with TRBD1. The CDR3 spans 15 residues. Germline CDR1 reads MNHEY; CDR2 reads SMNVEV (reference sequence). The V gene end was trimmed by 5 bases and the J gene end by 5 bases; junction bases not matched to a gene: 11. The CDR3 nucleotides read TGTGCCAGCAGTAACCTTGGACAGGCCGGGGAGACCCAGTACTTC. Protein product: CASSNLGQAGETQYF.

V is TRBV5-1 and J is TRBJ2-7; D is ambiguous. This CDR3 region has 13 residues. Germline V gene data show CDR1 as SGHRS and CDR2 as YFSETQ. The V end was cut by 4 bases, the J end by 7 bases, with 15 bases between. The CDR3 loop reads CASSPERGWEQYF. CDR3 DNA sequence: TGCGCCAGCAGCCCCGAACGCGGTTGGGAGCAGTACTTC.

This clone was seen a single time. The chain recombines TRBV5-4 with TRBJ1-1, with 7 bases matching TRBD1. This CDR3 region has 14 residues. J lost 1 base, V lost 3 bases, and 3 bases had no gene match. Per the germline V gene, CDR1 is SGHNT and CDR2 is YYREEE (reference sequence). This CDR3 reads CASSSRDRNTEAFF. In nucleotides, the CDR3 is TGTGCCAGCAGCTCCCGGGACAGGAACACTGAAGCTTTCTTT.

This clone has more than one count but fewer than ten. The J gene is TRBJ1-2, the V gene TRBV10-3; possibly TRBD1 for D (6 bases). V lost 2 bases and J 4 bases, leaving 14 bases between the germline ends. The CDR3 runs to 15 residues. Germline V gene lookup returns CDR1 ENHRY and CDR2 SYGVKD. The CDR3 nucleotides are TGTGCCATCAGTGAGGGGCAGGACAGCCTCTATGGCTACACCTTC. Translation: CAISEGQDSLYGYTF.

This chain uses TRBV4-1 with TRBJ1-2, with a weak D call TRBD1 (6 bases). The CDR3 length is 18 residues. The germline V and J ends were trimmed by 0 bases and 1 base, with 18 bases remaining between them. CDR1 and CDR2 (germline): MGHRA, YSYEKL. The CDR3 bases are TGCGCCAGCAGCCAAGATCCCAGGGTGGCCAGGGGTAACTATGGCTACACCTTC. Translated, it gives CASSQDPRVARGNYGYTF.